These 25 T cell receptor beta chains were all obtained from the same sample, sequenced in a study of shared clonotypes between healthy human individuals. Libraries were prepared by immunoSEQ multiplex PCR; TCRdb keeps only in-frame clonotypes and omits some of them. The sample holds approximately 2.5 million clones, over 85% seen once. The sequencing sample was made of naive CD4+ T cells sorted from blood. Subset specified: CD45RA+ positively selected. These receptor sequences come from a man aged 18-30 years in good health.

This clone was picked up a small number of times. V usage is TRBV10-3 and J usage is TRBJ1-3, with TRBD1 as a possible D gene (6 bases). Germline CDR1 is ENHRY and CDR2 is SYGVKD. Trimming pared 3 bases from V and 4 bases from J, leaving 7 bases between. There are 13 residues in the CDR3. DNA for the CDR3: TGTGCCATCAGTGAAGGACAGGGAAACACCATATATTTT. Protein: CAISEGQGNTIYF.

This chain joins TRBV5-1 and TRBJ2-7, with 8 bases fitting TRBD1. Germline trimming cut 0 bases from V and 6 bases from J; bases unmatched to any gene: 5. CDR1 and CDR2 from the germline V gene are SGHRS and YFSETQ. The CDR3 loop spans 14 amino acids. The CDR3 protein is CASSLAGTGREQYF. In DNA form, the CDR3 reads TGCGCCAGCAGCTTGGCCGGGACAGGACGCGAGCAGTACTTC.

V gene TRBV7-2 combines with J gene TRBJ2-3, with unresolved D. From germline, CDR1 is SGHTA and CDR2 FQGNSA. The ends were cut back, 5 bases at V and 0 bases at J, with 12 bases in the middle. CDR3 length equals 15 residues. The CDR3 reads CASSTDMSSTDTQYF. In DNA form, the CDR3 reads TGTGCCAGCAGCACAGATATGTCTAGCACAGATACGCAGTATTTT.

The chain couples TRBV7-2 to TRBJ2-7; tentative D call: TRBD2 (6 bases). Germline V CDR1 and CDR2: SGHTA, FQGNSA. V lost 4 bases and J 4 bases, leaving 11 bases between the germline ends. This CDR3 is built from 13 residues. The CDR3 spells CASSSGSLYEQYF. The CDR3 coding sequence is TGTGCCAGCAGCTCCGGGAGCTTATACGAGCAGTACTTC.

The chain employs TRBV28 and TRBJ2-5, with D possibly being TRBD2 (6 bases). This CDR3 spans 14 amino acids. CDR1 and CDR2 (germline): MDHEN, SYDVKM. V was trimmed by 2 bases and J by 5 bases, leaving 12 bases between them. CDR3 DNA: TGTGCCAGCAGTTTAGCGGGGACTCACGAGACCCAGTACTTC. Translating gives CASSLAGTHETQYF. Combining the CDR3 with reference TRBV28 and TRBJ2-5 gives the whole variable domain DVKVTQSSRYLVKRTGEKVFLECVQDMDHENMFWYRQDPGLGLRLIYFSYDVKMKEKGDIPEGYSVSREKKERFSLILESASTNQTSMYLCASSLAGTHETQYFGPGTRLLVL.

This chain links TRBV19 with TRBJ1-1; 8 bases align to TRBD1. This CDR3 region has 13 residues. Germline-derived CDR1 and CDR2 are LNHDA and SQIVND (reference sequence). The V and J ends lost 8 bases and 8 bases, in that order; junction bases with no gene match: 10. Here the CDR3 reads CASGKTGEGEAFF. Here the CDR3 DNA reads TGTGCCAGTGGTAAGACAGGGGAGGGCGAAGCTTTCTTT.

This chain joins TRBV15 and TRBJ2-2; D not resolved. V lost 0 bases and J 4 bases, leaving 15 bases between the germline ends. This CDR3 comprises 17 residues. The germline CDR1 and CDR2 sequences are LNHNV and YYDKDF (reference sequence). CDR3 in amino acids: CATSRDLPGRGTGELFF. CDR3 bases: TGTGCCACCAGCAGAGATCTGCCAGGCCGTGGCACCGGGGAGCTGTTTTTT.

This clone was detected once. The chain combines TRBV27 with TRBJ2-7; 10 nucleotides line up with TRBD2. The V gene end was trimmed by 3 bases and the J gene end by 3 bases; junction bases not matched to a gene: 11. Germline V gene sequence: CDR1 MNHEY, CDR2 SMNVEV (reference sequence). CDR3 length equals 17 residues. The CDR3 protein is CASSLGDVLAGVYEQYF. CDR3 DNA sequence: TGTGCCAGCAGTTTGGGGGACGTGCTAGCGGGAGTCTACGAGCAGTACTTC.

As to this clone: The same CDR3 is also encoded by other DNA sequences in this sample. V usage is TRBV9 and J usage is TRBJ2-3, with TRBD2 matching 9 bases. Germline-derived CDR1 and CDR2 are SGDLS and YYNGEE. CDR3 length equals 17 residues. V trimming: 4 bases; J trimming: 3 bases; junction bases outside the gene matches: 12. DNA of the CDR3: TGTGCCAGCAGCCCCGGACTTGCGGGGGGGCTTACAGATACGCAGTATTTT. It yields the protein CASSPGLAGGLTDTQYF.

This sequence joins TRBV7-9 and TRBJ1-2; D gene uncertain. Germline V gene data show CDR1 as SEHNR and CDR2 as FQNEAQ (reference sequence). The CDR3 contains 16 residues. Trimming pared 2 bases from V and 8 bases from J, leaving 21 bases between. Here the CDR3 DNA reads TGTGCCAGCAGCTTACGCCCCATGGACTTCGACGGGGGCTACACCTTC. Its protein is CASSLRPMDFDGGYTF. The whole variable domain, remainder taken from reference TRBV7-9 and TRBJ1-2, is DTGVSQNPRHKITKRGQNVTFRCDPISEHNRLYWYRQTLGQGPEFLTYFQNEAQLEKSRLLSDRFSAERPKGSFSTLEIQRTEQGDSAMYLCASSLRPMDFDGGYTFGSGTRLTVV.

The chain joins TRBV4-3 to TRBJ1-1; no reliable D call. V lost 8 bases to trimming and J lost 2 bases, with 18 bases between them. This CDR3 is built from 15 residues. Germline CDR1 LGHNA, CDR2 YSLEER. CDR3 protein: CASAVASSVNTEAFF. The CDR3 nucleotides are TGCGCCAGCGCCGTCGCATCCTCAGTCAACACTGAAGCTTTCTTT.

The J gene is TRBJ2-1, the V gene TRBV18; TRBD1 is a possible D gene (6 bases). Trimming shortened V by 6 bases and J by 2 bases, and 14 bases separated the two germline ends. This CDR3 region has 15 residues. CDR1 is KGHSH, CDR2 LQKENI, per germline. CDR3 loop: CASSLFGQPYNEQFF. The CDR3 coding sequence is TGTGCCAGCTCTCTTTTTGGACAGCCCTACAATGAGCAGTTCTTC.

With respect to this clone: Other DNA sequences in the sample encode the same CDR3. The gene calls are TRBV18 and TRBJ1-5; D gene uncertain. CDR3 length: 13 residues. Trimming left V 6 bases short and J 1 base short, with 7 bases between. Looked up from germline, CDR1 is KGHSH and CDR2 is LQKENI. The CDR3 region is CASSESSNQPQHF. CDR3 in DNA: TGTGCCAGCTCCGAGTCAAGCAATCAGCCCCAGCATTTT.

The chain uses TRBV7-8 and TRBJ2-2, with D unresolved. This CDR3 has 14 amino acids. Trimming removed 1 base from V and 6 bases from J, with 9 bases in between. The V gene's germline CDR1 is SGHVS and CDR2 FQNEAQ. The CDR3 bases are TGTGCCAGCAGCTTAGGGGTAGAGGCCGGGGAGCTGTTTTTT. It translates to CASSLGVEAGELFF.

This chain joins TRBV27 and TRBJ2-3; D unclear. Germline CDR1 and CDR2: MNHEY and SMNVEV (reference sequence). V dropped 5 bases and J dropped 0 bases, with 6 bases sitting between them. CDR3 size: 13 residues. CDR3 DNA: TGTGCCAGCAGTGTGCTAAGCACAGATACGCAGTATTTT. Encoded protein: CASSVLSTDTQYF.

V gene TRBV9 combines with J gene TRBJ2-7, with a possible D match to TRBD1 (5 bases). The CDR3 is 15 residues long. Germline CDR1 SGDLS, CDR2 YYNGEE. Trimming cost V 7 bases and J 1 base, with 18 bases left between them. The CDR3 spells CASSKGQGGSYEQYF. The CDR3 coding sequence is TGTGCCAGCTCCAAGGGGCAGGGTGGTTCCTACGAGCAGTACTTC.

About this clone: The CDR3 does not end in the conserved phenylalanine or tryptophan, so this is likely a read error. The chain combines TRBV4-3 with TRBJ1-2; D may be TRBD1 (6 bases). The CDR3 is made up of 16 amino acids. The V gene lost 3 bases and the J gene lost 3 bases, with 17 bases spanning the gap. The germline V gene has CDR1 LGHNA and CDR2 YSLEER. This chain's CDR3 is CASSHPGRAGDYGYTL. CDR3 nucleotides: TGCGCCAGCAGCCACCCAGGCCGAGCAGGGGACTATGGCTACACCCTC.

Comment on this clone: Other nucleotide sequences from this sample produce the same CDR3. The chain uses TRBV6-5 and TRBJ1-1; D is perhaps TRBD1 (6 bases). Germline CDR1 is MNHEY and CDR2 is SVGAGI. This CDR3 contains 13 residues. Trimming removed 6 bases from V and 0 bases from J, with 8 bases in between. The CDR3 DNA reads as TGTGCCAGCAGACAGGGATTGAACACTGAAGCTTTCTTT. Its protein product is CASRQGLNTEAFF.

Turning to this clone: Other DNA sequences in the same sample also yield this CDR3. This chain uses TRBV2 with TRBJ1-6; no reliable D call. The germline V gene encodes CDR1 SNHLY and CDR2 FYNNEI. This CDR3 is built from 13 residues. V was clipped by 1 base and J by 5 bases, with 3 bases between them. The CDR3 nucleotides read TGTGCCAGCAGTGAAGAAAATAATTCACCCCTCCACTTT. Protein sequence: CASSEENNSPLHF.

J is TRBJ2-6 and V is TRBV2; D gene uncertain. This CDR3 region has 14 residues. V lost 3 bases and J 2 bases, leaving 5 bases between the germline ends. CDR1 is SNHLY and CDR2 is FYNNEI in the germline V gene. The CDR3 nucleotides are TGTGCCAGCAGTGACAGAACTGGGGCCAACGTCCTGACTTTC. Translating gives CASSDRTGANVLTF.

V usage is TRBV7-2 and J usage is TRBJ2-2; D remains ambiguous. V was shortened by 4 bases and J by 3 bases, with 9 bases between the two germline ends. CDR3 length: 14 residues. The germline V gene has CDR1 SGHTA and CDR2 FQGNSA. DNA of the CDR3: TGTGCCAGCAGCTCCGACATGTACACCGGGGAGCTGTTTTTT. Its translation: CASSSDMYTGELFF.

The chain recombines TRBV5-1 with TRBJ2-2; D remains unclear. The CDR3 loop spans 17 amino acids. V was pared by 1 base and J by 2 bases, with 15 bases between. Germline-derived CDR1 and CDR2 are SGHRS and YFSETQ. In DNA form, the CDR3 reads TGCGCCAGCAGCTTGTATACCAGTGGAGATAACACCGGGGAGCTGTTTTTT. Translation: CASSLYTSGDNTGELFF.

The chain couples TRBV27 to TRBJ1-6; 8 bases are a match to TRBD1. The CDR3 spans 19 residues. J lost 4 bases, V lost 6 bases, and 17 bases had no gene match. Looked up from germline, CDR1 is MNHEY and CDR2 is SMNVEV (reference sequence). CDR3 sequence: CASRGRGPPTTPYNSPLHF. DNA of the CDR3: TGTGCCAGCAGGGGCAGGGGGCCCCCCACTACTCCTTATAATTCACCCCTCCACTTT.

This clone was recorded only once. The V and J genes are TRBV6-1 and TRBJ1-6, with 8 bases fitting TRBD1. The CDR3 spans 15 residues. The J segment lost 7 bases and the V segment lost 4 bases, leaving 6 bases of the junction unmatched. The germline CDR1 and CDR2 sequences are MNHNS and SASEGT. The CDR3 bases are TGTGCCAGCAGTGCGATGACAGGGGTGAATTCACCCCTCCACTTT. Amino acids: CASSAMTGVNSPLHF.

CDR3 nucleotides: TGTGCCAATCCTACTAGCGGGAGGGCGTGGGAGCAGTACTTC. Protein product: CANPTSGRAWEQYF. The chain joins TRBV27 to TRBJ2-7; 13 bases line up with TRBD2. The germline CDR1 and CDR2 sequences are MNHEY and SMNVEV (reference sequence). There are 14 residues in the CDR3. The V and J ends lost 10 bases and 7 bases, in that order; junction bases with no gene match: 10.